This T cell receptor beta chain originates from a study of T cell changes during pregnancy in multiple sclerosis. Libraries were prepared by immunoSEQ multiplex PCR; TCRdb keeps only in-frame clonotypes and omits some of them. The sample carries 38,000 or so clones, around nine tenths recorded once. Per germline, CDR1 SGHVS and CDR2 FQNEAQ. This CDR3 comprises 14 residues. V lost 3 bases and J lost 11, with 18 bases in between. The chain carries TRBV7-8 and TRBJ2-3; no firm D call. Sequences were derived from CD8+ T cells from peripheral blood mononuclear cells, sampled before pregnancy. The receptor was derived from a female donor with multiple sclerosis, enrolled in a pregnancy study. The CDR3, as DNA: TGTGCCAGCAGCTTGGTTGCTTCTGGCAGGCTGCAGTATTTT. It encodes CASSLVASGRLQYF.